A single sample is the source of the 12 T cell receptor beta chains below, sequenced in a study of T cells after yellow fever vaccination. TCRdb re-called the 5' RACE reads with MiXCR, one entry per CDR3 protein. This table holds a few hundred thousand distinct CDR3 sequences, 4.1% found once. Sequenced here: PBMCs, sampled 5 days after the yellow fever booster vaccination. The receptors were sampled from a man aged 18-30 years who received the YFV17D yellow fever vaccine.

V gene TRBV7-2 combines with J gene TRBJ1-6; D not resolved. In germline, CDR1 is SGHTA, CDR2 FQGNSA. Deletions cut 6 bases from V and 1 base from J, with 13 bases between. The CDR3 spans 16 residues. CDR3 region: CASSTRRGSYNSPLHF. In DNA form, the CDR3 reads TGTGCCAGCAGTACGAGACGAGGGTCCTATAATTCACCCCTCCACTTT.

J is TRBJ2-2 and V is TRBV5-1; D is unclear. V was clipped by 3 bases and J by 3 bases, with 6 bases between them. CDR3 size: 13 residues. Per the germline V gene, CDR1 is SGHRS and CDR2 is YFSETQ. The CDR3: CASSSDHTGELFF. CDR3 sequence (DNA): TGCGCCAGCAGCTCGGACCACACCGGGGAGCTGTTTTTT.

This clonotype has a count of ten or more. V usage is TRBV10-1 and J usage is TRBJ1-2; D remains ambiguous. CDR3 length equals 13 residues. V was clipped by 2 bases and J by 3 bases, with 7 bases between them. The germline gives CDR1 WNHNN, CDR2 SYGVQD (reference sequence). CDR3: CASSEKEDYGYTF. The CDR3 DNA sequence: TGCGCCAGCAGTGAGAAGGAGGACTATGGCTACACCTTC.

There are a few counts of this clonotype. The V and J genes are TRBV6-6 and TRBJ1-2; 10 bases map to TRBD1. CDR3 length: 15 residues. Looked up from germline, CDR1 is MNHNY and CDR2 is SVGAGI (reference sequence). J was trimmed by 3 bases and V by 6 bases; bases with no gene match: 7. CDR3 amino acids: CASRPGTGDHYGYTF. CDR3 nucleotide sequence: TGTGCCAGCAGACCCGGGACAGGGGACCACTATGGCTACACCTTC.

In its sample, this clonotype was seen a few times. This rearrangement joins TRBV7-8 to TRBJ1-5; 7 nucleotides line up with TRBD1. CDR1 and CDR2 (germline): SGHVS, FQNEAQ. The ends lost 5 bases at V and 11 bases at J; junction bases unmatched: 6. CDR3 length: 12 amino acids. CDR3 DNA: TGTGCCAGCAGCCGCGACCAGGGGGCCCAGCATTTT. Translating gives CASSRDQGAQHF.

This clonotype was found a few times. J is TRBJ2-1 and V is TRBV24-1; perhaps D is TRBD1 or TRBD2 (7 bases each). V lost 5 bases to trimming and J lost 2 bases, with 18 bases between them. The CDR3 runs to 17 residues. Germline lookup yields CDR1 KGHDR and CDR2 SFDVKD. In DNA, the CDR3 is TGTGCCACCAGTGTTTCTCAGGGGGGGGGTCCCTACAATGAGCAGTTCTTC. Translated, it gives CATSVSQGGGPYNEQFF.

This sequence joins TRBV20-1 and TRBJ2-3, with 7 bases matching TRBD2. The CDR3 covers 14 residues. CDR1 DFQATT and CDR2 SNEGSKA come from the germline V gene (reference sequence). V lost 3 bases to trimming and J lost 0 bases; unmatched junction nucleotides: 3. As DNA, the CDR3 is TGCAGTGCTAGCGGGGGGATTAGCACAGATACGCAGTATTTT. This codes for CSASGGISTDTQYF.

This clonotype was seen a handful of times. This rearrangement joins TRBV5-6 to TRBJ1-6; D is unclear. The CDR3 extends over 16 amino acids. Germline CDR1 reads SGHDT; CDR2 reads YYEEEE. Trimming removed 1 base at V and 0 bases at J, with 8 bases between. The CDR3 region has the DNA TGTGCCAGCAGCTTGTATGCGGGCTCCTATAATTCACCCCTCCACTTT. This encodes CASSLYAGSYNSPLHF.

This clonotype occurred a few times. This rearrangement joins TRBV4-3 to TRBJ1-1, with unresolved D. CDR1 is LGHNA, CDR2 YSLEER, per germline. This CDR3 region has 14 residues. The V end lost 4 bases, the J end lost 3 bases, and 12 bases lay between the germline ends. CDR3: CASSPARSDTEAFF. For the CDR3, the DNA is TGCGCCAGCAGCCCAGCGAGATCAGACACTGAAGCTTTCTTT.

This clonotype occurred a few times. The J gene is TRBJ2-7, the V gene TRBV7-9; D is ambiguous. V lost 0 bases to trimming and J lost 0 bases, with 9 bases between them. Germline values: CDR1 SEHNR, CDR2 FQNEAQ (reference sequence). The CDR3 spans 15 residues. The CDR3 nucleotides are TGTGCCAGCAGCTTAGCAGGGCCCTCCTCCTACGAGCAGTACTTC. It yields the protein CASSLAGPSSYEQYF.

The table lists this clonotype with a few counts. The chain links TRBV2 to TRBJ1-2; D remains ambiguous. The CDR3 totals 14 residues. V gave up 7 bases and J gave up 5 bases, with 17 bases separating them. Germline loops: CDR1 SNHLY, CDR2 FYNNEI. CDR3 nucleotide sequence: TGTGCCAGCACCGCGGTCTCGCCGCTATATGGCTACACCTTC. Translated, it gives CASTAVSPLYGYTF.

The chain couples TRBV5-1 to TRBJ1-2; a possible D gene is TRBD1 (6 bases). CDR1 is SGHRS, CDR2 YFSETQ, per germline. The CDR3 length is 14 residues. Trimming cost V 4 bases and J 0 bases, with 10 bases left between them. CDR3 sequence reads: CASSTRDTNYGYTF. The CDR3 bases are TGCGCCAGCAGCACCCGGGACACTAACTATGGCTACACCTTC.